These T cell receptor beta chains were read from a single sample in a study of a mutant IDH1 vaccine in newly diagnosed glioma. Assay: immunoSEQ multiplex PCR; the TCRdb copy retains only in-frame clones and omits some. There are about 88,000 clones in the sample; roughly 87% occur only once, and around 5.2% lies in the top ten. Source: PBMCs, taken from a glioma patient treated with radiotherapy, temozolomide or both. All receptors come from a man between 40 and 49 years old with glioma. Some clones in this sample may be carry-over from other donors' samples. CDR3s include the opening cysteine and the closing phenylalanine or tryptophan. D genes are given only for firm matches.

cdr3_aa	v_call	j_call	d_call
CASSLGPGYTF	TRBV13	TRBJ1-2	NA
CASIRDQETQYF	TRBV2	TRBJ2-5	NA
CAGRDRGRYTF	TRBV30	TRBJ1-2	TRBD1
CASSRGLADTGELFF	TRBV4-1	TRBJ2-2	TRBD2
CASSQDSYEQYF	TRBV4-2	NA	NA
CASSPGQNYYEQYF	TRBV27	TRBJ2-7	TRBD1
CASSQESRVSANYGYTF	TRBV18	TRBJ1-2	NA
CAWRDQGNTEAFF	TRBV30	TRBJ1-1	NA
CASSGSDSLNTEAFF	TRBV2	TRBJ1-1	NA
CASSPSGPGGVGYTF	TRBV27	TRBJ1-2	TRBD1
CASSGIRANEQYF	TRBV6-1	TRBJ2-7	NA
CASRGQGGGTEAFF	TRBV2	TRBJ1-1	TRBD1
CASSQGQTYEQYF	TRBV6-5	TRBJ2-7	TRBD1
CASSSGSKSLGETQYF	TRBV5-1	TRBJ2-5	NA
CASGGDAGYQPQHF	TRBV27	TRBJ1-5	NA
CASSLGTALGGYTF	TRBV5-4	TRBJ1-2	NA
CASSQSDTVYGYTF	TRBV4-1	TRBJ1-2	NA
CASSLVGTYEQYF	TRBV7-8	TRBJ2-7	NA
CASSIEGTGGPTSNQPQHF	TRBV21-1	TRBJ1-5	NA
CASRPGANTEAFF	TRBV6-1	TRBJ1-1	NA
CASSYGGSGNTIYF	TRBV6-5	TRBJ1-3	NA
CASRSALQHQPQHF	TRBV27	TRBJ1-5	NA
CAWSRQGGEKLFF	TRBV30	TRBJ1-4	TRBD1
CAWSGGGPKREQYF	TRBV30	TRBJ2-7	TRBD2
CASSTNSRYGYTF	TRBV6-6	TRBJ1-2	NA
CAWSVRTGELFF	TRBV30	TRBJ2-2	NA
CASSLAAGSSYEQYF	TRBV5-1	TRBJ2-7	NA